Below are 26 T cell receptor beta chains sequenced from a single sample in a study of tumor and adjacent non-tumor tissue in lung cancer. RNA was extracted from bulk tissue without any cell sorting. Distant lung tissue was collected more than 3 cm away from the tumor edge. The library came from three nested PCR rounds adapted from ARM-PCR protocols. TCRdb re-called the multiplex PCR reads through MiXCR, storing one row per CDR3 protein. This sample yields nearly 50,000 distinct CDR3 sequences, of which less than 70% are seen a single time; about 30% belongs to the top ten. The sequenced sample consisted of distant non-tumor lung tissue. The receptor set was obtained from an older woman with non-small cell lung cancer.

Worth noting for this clonotype: One end of the junction does not line up with germline, which may come from a read error. The chain employs TRBV10-1 and TRBJ2-1, with TRBD2 matching over 9 bases. Germline V CDR1 and CDR2: WNHNN, SYGVQD (reference sequence). This CDR3 comprises 14 residues. The CDR3 is CASNVAGDDNEQIF. The CDR3 DNA follows: TGCGCCAGCAATGTAGCGGGAGACGACAATGAGCAGATCTTC.

V gene TRBV20-1 combines with J gene TRBJ2-3; D gene uncertain. V was clipped by 6 bases and J by 5 bases, with 15 bases between them. Germline-derived CDR1 and CDR2 are DFQATT and SNEGSKA (reference sequence). The CDR3 extends over 13 amino acids. CDR3 sequence (DNA): TGCAGTGCCCGTGTAGGGTCGAGAGATACGCAGTATTTT. Translated, it gives CSARVGSRDTQYF.

Concerning this clonotype: This sequence may be a read error, since a much larger clone differs from it by one base. The chain is built from TRBV5-6 and TRBJ2-7; 9 bases align to TRBD2. Germline CDR1 reads SGHDT; CDR2 reads YYEEEE. The CDR3 loop spans 14 amino acids. The CDR3 loop is CANSSFSGSYEQYF. CDR3 bases: TGTGCCAACAGCTCCTTTAGCGGGAGCTACGAGCAGTACTTC.

This sequence joins TRBV6-1 and TRBJ2-7, with 7 positions matching TRBD1. The CDR3 totals 13 residues. The germline gives CDR1 MNHNS, CDR2 SASEGT. The CDR3 region is CTTRTGTEVEQYF. The CDR3 nucleotides read TGTACCACCAGAACCGGGACAGAGGTCGAGCAGTACTTC.

As regards this clonotype: The CDR3 does not end in the conserved phenylalanine or tryptophan, so this is likely a read error. This chain joins TRBV19 and TRBJ2-5; TRBD2 might be the D (5 bases). This CDR3 contains 13 residues. Trimming took 5 bases from V and 4 from J, leaving 11 bases between them. Germline values: CDR1 LNHDA, CDR2 SQIVND (reference sequence). The CDR3 DNA is TGTGCCAGTAGTTCAGGACTCGGAGAGACCCAGTACCTC. Its protein product is CASSSGLGETQYL.

About this clonotype itself: Germline is not matched at one junction end, which may reflect a read error. This chain links TRBV6-1 with TRBJ1-2, with D maybe TRBD1 (6 bases). The CDR3 loop spans 15 amino acids. Germline V lookup: CDR1 MNHNS, CDR2 SASEGT. The CDR3 DNA is TGTCCCAGCAGTGAAGGTCAGGGGTTCGACTATGGCTACACCTTC. It translates to CPSSEGQGFDYGYTF.

In this sample, this clonotype turned up many times. J is TRBJ2-1 and V is TRBV12-3 or TRBV12-4; D might be TRBD2 (6 bases). V dropped 2 bases and J dropped 2 bases, with 10 bases sitting between them. The CDR3 loop spans 15 amino acids. Here the CDR3 reads CASSLMAGPYNEQFF. The CDR3 DNA reads as TGTGCCAGCAGTTTAATGGCGGGACCCTACAATGAGCAGTTCTTC.

This chain uses TRBV12-3 or TRBV12-4 with TRBJ2-1; 8 nucleotides line up with TRBD2. This CDR3 region has 14 residues. V shed 5 bases and J 6 bases; nucleotides not matched to a gene: 6. CDR3 DNA sequence: TGTGCCAGCAGTAATAGCGGGAACAGCAATGAGCAGTTCTTC. Its translation: CASSNSGNSNEQFF.

The V and J genes are TRBV4-1 and TRBJ2-1; perhaps TRBD1 as D (6 bases). CDR1 is MGHRA and CDR2 is YSYEKL in the germline V gene. This CDR3 has 17 amino acids. V lost 4 bases and J lost 6, with 22 bases in between. The CDR3 loop is CASSRGNVWGRVNEQFF. As DNA, the CDR3 is TGCGCCAGCAGCCGAGGCAACGTGTGGGGGCGGGTCAATGAGCAGTTCTTC.

Of note for this clonotype: A much larger clonotype is one base distant, so this may be a read error. The chain recombines TRBV11-2 with TRBJ1-5; 7 nucleotides agree with TRBD1. Per germline, CDR1 SGHAT and CDR2 FQNNGV. V was clipped by 1 base and J by 6 bases; unmatched bases: 18. CDR3 length: 19 amino acids. The CDR3 loop is CASSLAVRLRTGDVQPQHF. CDR3 DNA: TGTGCCAGCAGCTTAGCTGTTCGTCTCCGAACAGGGGACGTTCAGCCCCAGCATTTT.

Points on this clonotype: With a much larger clone just one base away, this may be a read error. In DNA form, the CDR3 reads TGTACCACCAGTGAATTGGGACAGGGCTTCACAGATACGCAGTATTTT. Translated: CTTSELGQGFTDTQYF. The J gene is TRBJ2-3, the V gene TRBV24-1; 9 bases fit TRBD1. Germline V gives CDR1 KGHDR, CDR2 SFDVKD. There are 16 residues in the CDR3.

For this clonotype: It is unclear where the CDR3 begins or ends on the DNA, so no DNA is shown, and the CDR3 is as TCRdb lists it. The rearrangement links TRBV5-1 to TRBJ2-5. Germline assignment: CDR1 SGHRS and CDR2 YFSETQ. The CDR3 spans 15 amino acids, including both terminal residues. The CDR3 protein is CACSLGSVAQGTQYF.

The chain employs TRBV6-1 and TRBJ2-1, with 10 bases fitting TRBD2. The CDR3 loop spans 17 amino acids. Unmatched junction bases numbered 16, after V lost 5 bases and J lost 9 bases. From germline, CDR1 is MNHNS and CDR2 SASEGT. The CDR3 DNA follows: TGTGCCAGCAGTCTCAATACCGCCGACTCTAGCGGGAGTGAGCAGTTCTTC. This codes for CASSLNTADSSGSEQFF.

The chain couples TRBV29-1 to TRBJ2-3, with 7 positions matching TRBD2. Trimming cost V 3 bases and J 15 bases; bases outside gene matches: 21. The CDR3 is made up of 15 amino acids. Looked up from germline, CDR1 is SQVTM and CDR2 is ANQGSEA. The CDR3 spells CSVEGSGGSTDTHYF. The CDR3 DNA sequence: TGCAGCGTTGAGGGTTCTGGCGGGAGTACAGATACACACTATTTT.

On this clonotype: One end of the junction varies from germline; a read error may be responsible. The V gene is TRBV4-1, the J gene TRBJ1-2, with D unclear. Germline CDR1 is MGHRA and CDR2 is YSYEKL. The CDR3 length is 17 residues. The CDR3 bases are TGCGCCAGCACCCAAGCATATTCGGAACACCTAAACTATGGCTACACCTTC. Its translation: CASTQAYSEHLNYGYTF.

On this clonotype: At one end, the junction sequence differs from germline, possibly due to a read error. The rearrangement uses TRBV4-2 and TRBJ2-2; D may correspond to TRBD1 or TRBD2 (5 bases each). CDR1 and CDR2 from the germline V gene are LGHNA and YNFKEQ. The CDR3 covers 16 residues. CDR3 nucleotides: TGTGCCAGCAGCCAGGATTGGGCCACGAACACCAGGGAGTTGTTTTTT. This gives the protein CASSQDWATNTRELFF.

The gene calls are TRBV29-1 and TRBJ2-7; TRBD1 might be the D (6 bases). This CDR3 is 14 amino acids long. Trimming pared 4 bases from V and 3 bases from J, leaving 16 bases between. Germline V gene data show CDR1 as SQVTM and CDR2 as ANQGSEA. The CDR3, as DNA: TGCAGCGTTGTTGATTATACAGGGTACTACGAGCAGTACTTC. Translating gives CSVVDYTGYYEQYF.

In regard to this clonotype: The junction departs from the called germline gene at one end, perhaps through a read error. J is TRBJ2-3 and V is TRBV12-3 or TRBV12-4; 10 nucleotides match TRBD1. The CDR3 loop spans 15 amino acids. The DNA of the CDR3 is TGTGCCAGCGGTTTCGGGACAGGGGTTGTCGATACGCAGTATTTT. Its protein product is CASGFGTGVVDTQYF.

As concerns this clonotype: At one of its ends the junction is not consistent with the germline gene, which may arise from a read error. This chain connects TRBV6-1 to TRBJ2-7, with 7 bases identical to TRBD2. Germline V gene lookup returns CDR1 MNHNS and CDR2 SASEGT. CDR3 length: 16 amino acids. The CDR3: CACSEAIRTSSYEQYF. The CDR3 DNA reads as TGTGCCTGCAGTGAAGCGATCAGGACTAGCTCCTACGAGCAGTACTTC.

This clonotype came up many times. The chain has TRBV20-1 and TRBJ1-2; 7 bases agree with TRBD1. V was clipped by 6 bases and J by 3 bases; unmatched bases: 7. The CDR3 spans 13 residues. Germline CDR1 and CDR2: DFQATT and SNEGSKA (reference sequence). The CDR3 DNA reads as TGCAGTGCCCCTGGACAGGTCGACTATGGCTACACCTTC. Protein: CSAPGQVDYGYTF.

Details on this clonotype: The junction differs from germline at one of its ends, possibly a read error. The chain couples TRBV12-3 or TRBV12-4 to TRBJ2-7, with D perhaps TRBD2 (5 bases). The CDR3 consists of 15 residues. The CDR3 nucleotides read TGTGCCAGTAGTTTAGGAAGCGGCGGAGTGAACAAGCAGTACTTC. It translates to CASSLGSGGVNKQYF.

A word on this clonotype: Because it lacks the conserved phenylalanine or tryptophan at the end, this CDR3 is likely a read error. The limits of the CDR3 on the DNA are not certain, so only TCRdb's listed CDR3 is given. This chain's CDR3 is CASSFEAGPYEQNL. This chain uses TRBV11-1 with TRBJ2-7; no check of the table's D call, TRBD2, against the DNA was made. Germline V gene data show CDR1 as SGHAT and CDR2 as FQDESV (reference sequence). Inclusive of both ends, the CDR3 amounts to 14 amino acids.

V and J are TRBV12-3 or TRBV12-4 and TRBJ1-1; unclear D gene. This CDR3 comprises 14 residues. V shed 2 bases and J shed 9 bases, with 16 bases lying between them. The CDR3, as DNA: TGTGCCAGCAGTTTATGGTACAGTCCCTGCCAAGCTTTCTTT. Translating gives CASSLWYSPCQAFF.

This clonotype was detected ten times or more. This sequence joins TRBV6-1 and TRBJ2-1; 8 bases are shared with TRBD2. With V trimmed by 4 bases and J by 2 bases, 4 bases remained unmatched. The CDR3 extends over 15 amino acids. CDR1 MNHNS and CDR2 SASEGT come from the germline V gene. The CDR3 region is CASSVLADPYNEQFF. The CDR3 bases are TGTGCCAGCAGTGTACTAGCGGACCCCTACAATGAGCAGTTCTTC.

A note on this clonotype: The junction departs from germline at one end; a sequencing error may be responsible. V usage is TRBV4-2 and J usage is TRBJ1-2; 9 nucleotides match TRBD1. CDR1 and CDR2 from the germline V gene are LGHNA and YNFKEQ. The CDR3 is made up of 16 amino acids. The DNA for the CDR3 is TGTGTCAGCAGCCTATTAGCGGGACAGGGAAACTATAGCTACACCTTC. This sequence encodes CVSSLLAGQGNYSYTF.

The chain links TRBV28 to TRBJ2-1; TRBD2 matches at 8 bases. Germline-derived CDR1 and CDR2 are MDHEN and SYDVKM. The J segment lost 10 bases and the V segment lost 5 bases, leaving 22 bases of the junction unmatched. This CDR3 is built from 18 residues. The CDR3 coding sequence is TGTGCCAGCAGTCATAACTGGGGGGCGGGAGGCCTCTCGGAGGAGCAGTTCTTC. Protein sequence: CASSHNWGAGGLSEEQFF.